The T cell receptor (beta chain) described here comes from a study of cytomegalovirus exposure and HLA in healthy donors. 60 Vbeta and 13 Jbeta primers were used in PCR. The protocol was immunoSEQ multiplex PCR, while the TCRdb copy is restricted to in-frame clones and leaves out a portion. The data hold 150,000 to 200,000 clones, with over 75% observed a single time. The V gene's germline CDR1 is MNHNS and CDR2 SASEGT. J gave up 3 bases and V 0 bases, and 4 bases lay outside the gene matches. The CDR3 consists of 16 residues. This clone is labeled medium-sized. The sequence was collected from a man aged 35-49 years in good health and CMV-seropositive. Sequencing was carried out using PBMCs. This rearrangement joins TRBV6-1 to TRBJ2-7; 11 bases align to TRBD1. This CDR3 is CASSEAPGTGGYEQYF. The CDR3 DNA reads as TGTGCCAGCAGTGAAGCTCCCGGGACAGGGGGCTACGAGCAGTACTTC.